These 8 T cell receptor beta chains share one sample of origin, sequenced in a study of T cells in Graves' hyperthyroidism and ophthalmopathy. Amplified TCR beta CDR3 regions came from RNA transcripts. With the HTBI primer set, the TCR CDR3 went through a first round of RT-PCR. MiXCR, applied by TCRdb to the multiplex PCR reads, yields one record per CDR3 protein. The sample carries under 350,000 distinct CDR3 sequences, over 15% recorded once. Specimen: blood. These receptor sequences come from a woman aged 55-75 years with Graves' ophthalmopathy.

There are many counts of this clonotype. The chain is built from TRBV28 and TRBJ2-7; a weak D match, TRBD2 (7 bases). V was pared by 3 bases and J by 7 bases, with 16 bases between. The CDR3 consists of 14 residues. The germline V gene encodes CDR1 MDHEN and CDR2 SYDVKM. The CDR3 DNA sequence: TGTGCCAGCAGTTTGGTAGGGGGGGCGGTGGAGCAGTACTTC. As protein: CASSLVGGAVEQYF.

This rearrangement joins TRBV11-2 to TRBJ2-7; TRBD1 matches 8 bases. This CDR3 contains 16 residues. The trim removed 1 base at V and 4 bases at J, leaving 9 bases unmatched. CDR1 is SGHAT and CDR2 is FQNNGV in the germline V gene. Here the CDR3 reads CASSLGGAGGTYEQYF. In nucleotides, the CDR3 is TGTGCCAGCAGCTTAGGCGGGGCAGGGGGCACATACGAGCAGTACTTC.

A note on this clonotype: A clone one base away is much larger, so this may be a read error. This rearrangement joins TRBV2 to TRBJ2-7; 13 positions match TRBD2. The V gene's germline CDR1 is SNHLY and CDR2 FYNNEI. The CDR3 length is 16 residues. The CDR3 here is CASSDPGLAGHYEQCF. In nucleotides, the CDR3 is TGTGCCAGCAGTGATCCGGGACTAGCGGGACACTACGAGCAGTGCTTC.

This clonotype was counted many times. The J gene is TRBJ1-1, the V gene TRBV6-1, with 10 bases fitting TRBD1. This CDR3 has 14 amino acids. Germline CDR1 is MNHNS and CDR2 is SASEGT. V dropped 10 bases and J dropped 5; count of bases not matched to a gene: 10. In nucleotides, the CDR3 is TGTGCCACCAGGGGACAGGGGATGCTTACTGAAGCTTTCTTT. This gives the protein CATRGQGMLTEAFF.

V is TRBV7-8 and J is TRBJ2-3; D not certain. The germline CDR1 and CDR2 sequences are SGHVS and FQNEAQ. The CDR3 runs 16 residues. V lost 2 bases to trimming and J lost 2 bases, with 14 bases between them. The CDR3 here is CASSLRRQEYTDTQYF. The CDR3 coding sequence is TGTGCCAGCAGCTTACGTAGGCAGGAGTACACAGATACGCAGTATTTT.

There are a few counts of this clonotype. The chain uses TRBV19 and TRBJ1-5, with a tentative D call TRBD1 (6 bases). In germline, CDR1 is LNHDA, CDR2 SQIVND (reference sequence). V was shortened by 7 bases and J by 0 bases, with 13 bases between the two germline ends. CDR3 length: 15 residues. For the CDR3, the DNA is TGTGCCAGTATCCTGGGACACTATAGCAATCAGCCCCAGCATTTT. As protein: CASILGHYSNQPQHF.

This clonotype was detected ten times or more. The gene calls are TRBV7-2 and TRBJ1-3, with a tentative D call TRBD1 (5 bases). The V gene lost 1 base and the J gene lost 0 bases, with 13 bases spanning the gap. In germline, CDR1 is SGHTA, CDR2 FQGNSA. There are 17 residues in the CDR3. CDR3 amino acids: CASSLVFGHLSGNTIYF. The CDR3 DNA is TGTGCCAGCAGCTTAGTTTTTGGACACCTCTCTGGAAACACCATATATTTT. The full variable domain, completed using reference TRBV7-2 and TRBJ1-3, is GAGVSQSPSNKVTEKGKDVELRCDPISGHTALYWYRQSLGQGLEFLIYFQGNSAPDKSGLPSDRFSAERTGGSVSTLTIQRTQQEDSAVYLCASSLVFGHLSGNTIYFGEGSWLTVV.

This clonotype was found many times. CDR3 nucleotides: TGCAGCGTTGTCGGCGGGAGGGCAGCAGATACGCAGTATTTT. It translates to CSVVGGRAADTQYF. This chain uses TRBV29-1 with TRBJ2-3; TRBD2 matches at 9 bases. The V gene's germline CDR1 is SQVTM and CDR2 ANQGSEA. V lost 4 bases, J lost 4 bases, and 6 bases stayed unmatched. CDR3 length: 14 amino acids.